A single sample is the source of the 4 T cell receptor beta chains below, sequenced in a study of regulatory T cells in long-lasting Graves disease (dated by TCRdb to the early 2020s). Library method: multiplex PCR. The instrument given in TCRdb is Illumina HiSeq 4000. TCR beta libraries were built with iRepertoire HTBI primers and Arm-PCR amplification of CDR3 regions. TCRdb redid the processing of the public reads, applying fastp at Q25 and MiXCR, and retained in-frame beta chains. Records with the same CDR3 protein are collapsed into one entry carrying the most frequent genes and DNA. For this sample there are fewer than 400,000 distinct CDR3 sequences; about 19% appear just once. The ten largest clones capture less than 35% of the sample. In the paper's terms, the time point label means: persistent/refractory GD, antithyroid drugs over 5 years with positive TRAb. For both TCR sequencing and RNA sequencing, RNA was extracted from PBMCs in TRIzol.

This specimen was peripheral blood mononuclear cells (PBMCs), taken when the disease was refractory, from a patient treated with antithyroid drugs. These receptor sequences come from a female donor with Graves disease.

This clonotype occurred a few times. The chain carries TRBV6-1 and TRBJ2-7; 8 nucleotides match TRBD2. Germline V gene sequence: CDR1 MNHNS, CDR2 SASEGT. CDR3 length: 13 amino acids. The V gene end was trimmed by 7 bases and the J gene end by 5 bases; junction bases not matched to a gene: 7. The CDR3 sequence is CASTEAGGNEQYF. The DNA of the CDR3 is TGTGCCAGCACCGAGGCGGGAGGAAACGAGCAGTACTTC.

This clonotype was observed at least ten times. J is TRBJ1-4 and V is TRBV2, with D perhaps TRBD1 (5 bases). The CDR3 contains 15 residues. Germline V gene sequence: CDR1 SNHLY, CDR2 FYNNEI. Trimming left V 4 bases short and J 0 bases short, with 9 bases between. In DNA form, the CDR3 reads TGTGCCAGCAGTGCTAGACAGCCAACTAATGAAAAACTGTTTTTT. Translated, it gives CASSARQPTNEKLFF.

The chain is built from TRBV7-2 and TRBJ1-2, with no clear D. V dropped 1 base and J dropped 4 bases, with 13 bases sitting between them. This CDR3 contains 15 residues. The germline V gene has CDR1 SGHTA and CDR2 FQGNSA. The CDR3 is CASSLGYRRIYGYTF. The CDR3 region has the DNA TGTGCCAGCAGCTTAGGGTATCGTAGGATCTATGGCTACACCTTC.

This clonotype occurred a few times. This rearrangement joins TRBV4-2 to TRBJ2-5, with 8 bases fitting TRBD1. V lost 1 base and J lost 4; bases outside the gene matches: 17. CDR3 length: 19 residues. Germline V CDR1 and CDR2: LGHNA, YNFKEQ. The CDR3 loop reads CASSQGEAGGNALTETQYF. In DNA, the CDR3 is TGTGCCAGCAGCCAAGGGGAAGCAGGGGGCAACGCTCTAACAGAGACCCAGTACTTC.